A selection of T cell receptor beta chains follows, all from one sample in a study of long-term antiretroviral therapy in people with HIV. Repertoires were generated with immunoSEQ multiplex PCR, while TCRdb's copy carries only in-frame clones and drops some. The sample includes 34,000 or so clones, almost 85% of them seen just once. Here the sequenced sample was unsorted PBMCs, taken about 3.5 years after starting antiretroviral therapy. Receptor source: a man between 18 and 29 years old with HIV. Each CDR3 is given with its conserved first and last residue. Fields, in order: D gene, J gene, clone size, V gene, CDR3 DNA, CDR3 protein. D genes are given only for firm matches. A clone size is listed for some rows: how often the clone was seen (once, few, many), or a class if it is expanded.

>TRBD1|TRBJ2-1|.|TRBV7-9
TGTGCCAGCAGCGGGACAGCGTACAATGAGCAGTTCTTC
CASSGTAYNEQFF
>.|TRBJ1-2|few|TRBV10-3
TGTGCCATCAGTGAGTTTCTGGGGATGATCTATGGCTACACCTTC
CAISEFLGMIYGYTF
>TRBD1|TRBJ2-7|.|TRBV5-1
TGCGCCAGCAGCTTCCGGACAGGGGCCGACGAGCAGTACTTC
CASSFRTGADEQYF
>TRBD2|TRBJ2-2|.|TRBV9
TGTGCCAGCAGCCCCCCCGGGAGGGCCGGCACCGGGGAGCTGTTTTTT
CASSPPGRAGTGELFF
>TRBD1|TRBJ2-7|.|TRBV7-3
TGTGCCAGCAGCTTATATCCGGGACAGGGTTACGAGCAGTACTTC
CASSLYPGQGYEQYF
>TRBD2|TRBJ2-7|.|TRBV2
TGTGCCAGCAGCGAGGAGGCCTGGACTAGCGGGAGCTCCTACGAGCAGTACTTC
CASSEEAWTSGSSYEQYF
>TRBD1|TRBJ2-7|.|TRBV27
TGTGCCAGCAGGAAGACAGGGCTAAGCTCCTACGAGCAGTACTTC
CASRKTGLSSYEQYF
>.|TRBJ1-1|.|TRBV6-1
TGTGCCAGCAGTGAAGCGGCAGGGTATCTGACTGAAGCTTTCTTT
CASSEAAGYLTEAFF
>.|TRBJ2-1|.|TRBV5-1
TGCGCCAGCAGCTCGACAAGGCTGAGCTCCTACAATGAGCAGTTCTTC
CASSSTRLSSYNEQFF
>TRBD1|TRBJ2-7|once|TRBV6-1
TGTGCCAGCAGTGCCGTGAGCGGCAGGGGGTATGGCGAGCAGTACTTC
CASSAVSGRGYGEQYF
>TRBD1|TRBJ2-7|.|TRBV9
TGTGCCAGCAGCGTAGAGGACAGGGGTCCCTACGAGCAGTACTTC
CASSVEDRGPYEQYF
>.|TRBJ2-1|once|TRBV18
TGTGCCAGCTCACCAATGGCAGAGCAGTTCTTC
CASSPMAEQFF
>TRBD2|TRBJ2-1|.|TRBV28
TGTGCCAGCAGTTTACTTCTAGCGGACTCCTACAATGAGCAGTTCTTC
CASSLLLADSYNEQFF
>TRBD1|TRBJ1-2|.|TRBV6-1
TGTGCCAGCAGTGACGACAGGGCTGTCTACACCTTC
CASSDDRAVYTF
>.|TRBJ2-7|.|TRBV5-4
TGTGCCAGCAGCTTCGGGACTGGCGCCTACGAGCAGTACTTC
CASSFGTGAYEQYF
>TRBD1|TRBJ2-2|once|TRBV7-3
TGTGCCAGCAGCCCGAGGGACAGGTGGAACACCGGGGAGCTGTTTTTT
CASSPRDRWNTGELFF
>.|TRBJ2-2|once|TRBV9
TGTGCCAGCAGCGCCAGGGTCGCCGGGGAGCTGTTTTTT
CASSARVAGELFF
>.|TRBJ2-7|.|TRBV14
TGTGCCAGCAGCCAAGAGGCCGGGGTCGCCTACGAGCAGTACTTC
CASSQEAGVAYEQYF
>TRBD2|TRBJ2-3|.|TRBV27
TGTGCCAGCAGTATCCTAGCGGGAGGGAGCACAGATACGCAGTATTTT
CASSILAGGSTDTQYF
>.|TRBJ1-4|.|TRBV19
TGTGCCAGTAGTAGGGAGGGGTACTACGAAAAACTGTTTTTT
CASSREGYYEKLFF
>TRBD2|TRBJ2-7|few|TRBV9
TGTGCCAGCAGCGTAGGTCCTAGCGGCTCGTACGAGCAGTACTTC
CASSVGPSGSYEQYF
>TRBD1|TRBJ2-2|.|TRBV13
TGTGCCAGCAGTAGTGACAGGGGGCAGACCGGGGAGCTGTTTTTT
CASSSDRGQTGELFF
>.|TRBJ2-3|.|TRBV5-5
TGTGCCAGCAGCTTGGTCAGGAACACAGATACGCAGTATTTT
CASSLVRNTDTQYF
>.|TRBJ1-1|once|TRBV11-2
TGTGCCAGCAGCTCGGAAGGGTCTAGCACTGAAGCTTTCTTT
CASSSEGSSTEAFF
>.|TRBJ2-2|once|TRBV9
TGTGCCAGCAGCTTGGACCCGAACACCGGGGAGCTGTTTTTT
CASSLDPNTGELFF
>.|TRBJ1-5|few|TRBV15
TGTGCCACCAGCAGACGCTCCAGGGCGGATACTCAGCCCCAGCATTTT
CATSRRSRADTQPQHF
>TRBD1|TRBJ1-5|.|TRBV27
TGTGCCAGCAGTTTCTCCGGGACAGGGTTCAATCAGCCCCAGCATTTT
CASSFSGTGFNQPQHF